This entry features one T cell receptor beta chain sequence. Its target antigen remains unknown. Base qualities are not at hand, and no much larger clone is one base apart. This entry belongs to a study of blood T cell repertoires in COVID-19 (dated by TCRdb to 2020 to 2021). Study-wide context: The collaborator samples originated in the United States, Italy and Spain and spanned the acute and convalescent phases of COVID-19. Where HLA class I and class II types were available, the types were taken from metadata supplied by the sample provider, not from assay-based typing. The prospective study material was composed of cDNA or gDNA derived from T cells, B-cell-depleted T cells, or PBMCs. The samples were drawn from two sources: the first 160 participants of the ongoing ImmuneRACE study, and 1,000 to 1,500 subjects contributed by 6 global collaborators. Deeply sampled blood TCRbeta repertoires from subjects exposed to, actively infected with, or recovered from COVID-19 were included in the dataset. The repertoires were released in a freely available public database intended as a resource for research on the immune response to SARS-CoV-2. Sample metadata almost always included a de-identified subject ID, COVID-19 status, age in years and sex.

The paper as a whole reports these results and caveats: Clinical and demographic metadata were provided uncurated, with the amount varying by source and participant.

TCRbeta CDR3 regions were amplified from genomic DNA by means of the immunoSEQ Assay, a bias-controlled multiplex PCR. The published analysis was carried out like this. Within the assay, amplification of reference gene primers was used to estimate how many nucleated cells each sample contained. Sequence reads were collapsed and filtered to measure the absolute abundance of every unique TCRbeta CDR3 rearrangement. For each sample, productive Simpson clonality was calculated as the square root of Simpson's diversity index over productive rearrangements. As stored in TCRdb, this immuneACCESS dataset retains in-frame rearrangements with V and J assigned. A fraction of the clones does not appear; measured against another copy, unresolved V genes explain less than half of the discrepancy, and the remainder lacks a known reason. V and J calls and clone size are copied from that table; D and trimming were computed from the DNA. This sample has fewer than 350,000 clones in its table, and about 89% of those were observed once. The ten largest account for roughly 5.2% of the sample.

The V and J ends are trimmed by 3 bases and 0 bases, leaving 12 bases between them. The CDR1 and CDR2 encoded by the germline V gene are SGHAT and FQNNGV. Including cysteine and phenylalanine, the CDR3 has 15 amino acids. The sequence is cut down to CDR3 DNA, 45 bases in frame from base 1. In the prospective study, participants were roughly 18 to 89 years old, resided in fewer than 25 geographic areas of the United States, and were enrolled through a virtual design. In the prospective study, cohorts were assigned on the basis of participant-reported clinical history obtained from a screening survey and a study questionnaire. For ImmuneRACE Cohort 3, a participant was defined as recovered based on two consecutive negative NP/OP PCR tests, clearance by a healthcare professional, or resolution of symptoms. Mobile phlebotomists in the prospective study collected whole blood, serum and a nasopharyngeal or oropharyngeal swab from every participant. Prospective study participants could optionally give additional blood draws and questionnaires over a roughly two-month period. Blood samples from the prospective study were shipped frozen or at room temperature prior to DNA extraction.

The chain uses TRBV11-2 and TRBJ2-7, and possibly TRBD1, on 5 matching bases. The specimen was PBMCs or T cells enriched from blood (not recorded which). The receptor was derived from a man aged 55-75 years who had recovered from COVID-19. DNA sequence: TGTGCCAGCAGCTTTGATTTCGACAGCTCCTACGAGCAGTACTTC. Its translation is CASSFDFDSSYEQYF.